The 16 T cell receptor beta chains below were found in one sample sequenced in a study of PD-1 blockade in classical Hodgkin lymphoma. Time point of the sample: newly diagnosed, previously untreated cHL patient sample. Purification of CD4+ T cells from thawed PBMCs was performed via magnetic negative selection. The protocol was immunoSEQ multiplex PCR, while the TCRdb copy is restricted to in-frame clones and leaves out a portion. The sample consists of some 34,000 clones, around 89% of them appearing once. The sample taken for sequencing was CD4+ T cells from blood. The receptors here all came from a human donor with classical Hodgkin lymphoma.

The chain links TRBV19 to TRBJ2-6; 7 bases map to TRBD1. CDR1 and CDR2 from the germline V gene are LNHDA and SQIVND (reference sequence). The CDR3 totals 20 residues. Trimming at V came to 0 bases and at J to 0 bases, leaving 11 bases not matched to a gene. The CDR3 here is CASSIDLGGQIVSGANVLTF. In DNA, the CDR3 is TGTGCCAGTAGTATAGATCTTGGGGGACAGATTGTCTCTGGGGCCAACGTCCTGACTTTC.

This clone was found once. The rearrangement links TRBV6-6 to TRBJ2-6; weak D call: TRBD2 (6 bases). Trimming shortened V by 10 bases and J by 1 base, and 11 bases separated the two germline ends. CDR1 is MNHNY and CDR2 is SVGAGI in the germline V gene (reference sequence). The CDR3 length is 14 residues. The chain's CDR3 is CATPRGSGANVLTF. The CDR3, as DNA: TGTGCCACCCCCCGGGGGTCTGGGGCCAACGTCCTGACTTTC.

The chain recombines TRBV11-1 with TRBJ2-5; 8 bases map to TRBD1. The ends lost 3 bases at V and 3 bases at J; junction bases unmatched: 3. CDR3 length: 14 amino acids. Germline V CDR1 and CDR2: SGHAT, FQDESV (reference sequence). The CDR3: CASSFHRGEETQYF. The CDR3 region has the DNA TGTGCCAGCAGCTTTCACAGGGGGGAAGAGACCCAGTACTTC.

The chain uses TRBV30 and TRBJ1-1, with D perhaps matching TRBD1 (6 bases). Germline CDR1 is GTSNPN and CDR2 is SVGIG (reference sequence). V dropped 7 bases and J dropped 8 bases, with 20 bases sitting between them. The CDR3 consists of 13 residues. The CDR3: CAYKGEATTEAFF. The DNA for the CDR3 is TGTGCCTATAAGGGGGAGGCGACTACCGAAGCTTTCTTT.

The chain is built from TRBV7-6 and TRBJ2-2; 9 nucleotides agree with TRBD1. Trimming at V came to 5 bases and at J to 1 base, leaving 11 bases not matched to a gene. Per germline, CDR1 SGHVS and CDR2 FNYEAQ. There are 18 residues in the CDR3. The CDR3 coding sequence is TGTGCCAGCAGCGCGCAGACGGGGACAGGGTGGAACACCGGGGAGCTGTTTTTT. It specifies CASSAQTGTGWNTGELFF.

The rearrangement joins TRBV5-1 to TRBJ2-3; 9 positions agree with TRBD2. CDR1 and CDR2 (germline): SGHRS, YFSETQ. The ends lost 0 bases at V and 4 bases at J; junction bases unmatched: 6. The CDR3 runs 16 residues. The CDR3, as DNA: TGCGCCAGCAGCTTGGCGGCTAGCGGGGCCCCAGATACGCAGTATTTT. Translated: CASSLAASGAPDTQYF.

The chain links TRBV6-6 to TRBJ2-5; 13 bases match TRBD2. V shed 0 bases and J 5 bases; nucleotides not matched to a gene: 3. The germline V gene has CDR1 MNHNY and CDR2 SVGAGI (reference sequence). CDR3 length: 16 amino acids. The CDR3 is CASSYSGTSGKETQYF. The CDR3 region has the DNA TGTGCCAGCAGTTACTCTGGGACTAGCGGGAAGGAGACCCAGTACTTC.

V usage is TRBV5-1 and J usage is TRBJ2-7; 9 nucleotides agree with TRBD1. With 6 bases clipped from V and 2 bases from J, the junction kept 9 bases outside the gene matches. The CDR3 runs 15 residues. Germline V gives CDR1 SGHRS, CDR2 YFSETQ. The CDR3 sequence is CASTPETGGTYEQYF. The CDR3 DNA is TGCGCCAGCACCCCCGAGACAGGGGGGACCTACGAGCAGTACTTC.

This chain's CDR3 is CASTPLLASGNTIYF. CDR3 in DNA: TGCGCCAGCACTCCCCTTTTGGCTTCTGGAAACACCATATATTTT. The chain carries TRBV23-1 and TRBJ1-3, with D hard to call. TRBV23-1 is assigned to the ORF class and has an uncertain function. This CDR3 has 15 amino acids. V lost 7 bases to trimming and J lost 1 base, with 14 bases between them.

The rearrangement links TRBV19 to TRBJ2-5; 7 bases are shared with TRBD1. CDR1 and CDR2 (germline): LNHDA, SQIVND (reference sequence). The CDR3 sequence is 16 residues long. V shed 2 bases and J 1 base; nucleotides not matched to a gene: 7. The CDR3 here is CASSIPGTVPQETQYF. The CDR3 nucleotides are TGTGCCAGTAGTATACCCGGGACAGTACCCCAAGAGACCCAGTACTTC.

In DNA form, the CDR3 reads TGTGCCAGCGGCCAGGCCACTGAAGCTTTCTTT. It yields the protein CASGQATEAFF. The chain recombines TRBV7-2 with TRBJ1-1; D is ambiguous. The CDR3 totals 11 residues. Germline V CDR1 and CDR2: SGHTA, FQGNSA. The V and J ends lost 8 bases and 4 bases respectively, with 8 bases between them.

CDR3 in amino acids: CASSFRRVLNEQFF. The CDR3 bases are TGTGCCAGCAGCTTCAGACGGGTTTTGAATGAGCAGTTCTTC. This chain links TRBV13 with TRBJ2-1; D remains unclear. Deletions cut 3 bases from V and 7 bases from J, with 13 bases between. The CDR3 loop spans 14 amino acids. Germline V gene sequence: CDR1 PRHDT, CDR2 FYEKMQ (reference sequence).

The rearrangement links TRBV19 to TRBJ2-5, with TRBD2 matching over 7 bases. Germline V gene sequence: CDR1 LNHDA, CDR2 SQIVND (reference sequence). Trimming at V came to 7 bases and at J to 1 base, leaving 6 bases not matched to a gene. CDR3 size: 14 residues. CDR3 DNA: TGTGCCAGTATCGGGCGGGGGTCCCAAGAGACCCAGTACTTC. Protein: CASIGRGSQETQYF. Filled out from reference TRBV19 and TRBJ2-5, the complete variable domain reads DGGITQSPKYLFRKEGQNVTLSCEQNLNHDAMYWYRQDPGQGLRLIYYSQIVNDFQKGDIAEGYSVSREKKESFPLTVTSAQKNPTAFYLCASIGRGSQETQYFGPGTRLLVL.

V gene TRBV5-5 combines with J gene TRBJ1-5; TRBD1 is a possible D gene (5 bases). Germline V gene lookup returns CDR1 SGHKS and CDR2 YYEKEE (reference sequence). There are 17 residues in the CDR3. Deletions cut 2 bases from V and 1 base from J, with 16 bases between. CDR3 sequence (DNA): TGTGCCAGCAGCTTATACGACCAAGGGGCAAGCAATCAGCCCCAGCATTTT. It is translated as CASSLYDQGASNQPQHF.

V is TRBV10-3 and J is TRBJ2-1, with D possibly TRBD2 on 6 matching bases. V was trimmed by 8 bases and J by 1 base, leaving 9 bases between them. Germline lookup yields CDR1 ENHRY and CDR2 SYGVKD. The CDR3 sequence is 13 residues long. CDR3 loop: CAIGAGSYNEQFF. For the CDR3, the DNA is TGTGCCATCGGAGCGGGTTCCTACAATGAGCAGTTCTTC.

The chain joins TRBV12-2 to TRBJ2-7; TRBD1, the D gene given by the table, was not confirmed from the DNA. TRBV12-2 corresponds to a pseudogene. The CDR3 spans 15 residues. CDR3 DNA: TGTGCAAGGAGGCCCCACAGGGGGCGCAAATACGAGCAGTACTTC. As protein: CARRPHRGRKYEQYF.